This T cell receptor beta chain was observed in a study of cytomegalovirus exposure and HLA in healthy donors. The study's findings and limits: Apart from CMV serostatus, no immune exposure information was available. Within an earlier analysis, most TCR beta V segments proved productive either about 87% or about 30% of the time. Several of the most significant clusters were apparently associated with common viral pathogens in a later analysis. Across donors, sequencing depth was assumed by presence/absence analyses to be roughly uniform.

Amplification used 60 Vbeta primers and 13 Jbeta primers. Here immunoSEQ multiplex PCR was the method, and the copy in TCRdb shows in-frame clones only, minus some. The sample lists about 140,000 clones; around 80% were seen once. CDR3 length: 12 amino acids. The V end was cut by 1 base, the J end by 6 bases, with 10 bases between. From germline, CDR1 is SQVTM and CDR2 ANQGSEA. For this clone: What it binds is unknown.

The rearrangement joins TRBV29-1 to TRBJ2-7; weak D call: TRBD2 (5 bases). The TCR originated in a man younger than 30 in good health and CMV-seropositive. The sequenced sample consisted of PBMCs. In DNA, the CDR3 is TGCAGCGTTGAAGGCAGAGGGCGCGAGCAGTACTTC. Translated: CSVEGRGREQYF.